The present T cell receptor (beta chain) was sequenced within a study of cytomegalovirus exposure and HLA in healthy donors (TCRdb year 2017). For the study in its entirety: An earlier analysis of roughly 630 of the donors reported 250 to 350 Gb of sequence data and approximately 110 million unique TCR beta sequences from about 179 million T cells. An early release that covered some 630 HLA-typed donors contained around 300 gigabases of sequencing data and around 85 million unique TCR sequences. The genetic ancestry cluster associated with self-reported Caucasian donors included over 80% of the roughly 400 genotyped donors. The study aimed to test whether cataloging public T cell receptors could reveal signatures of past pathogen exposure. The T cell repertoires of 670 or so subjects were profiled by immunosequencing and related to cytomegalovirus serostatus. In addition to the first cohort of around 670 subjects, a separate validation cohort of 120 different subjects was used. To predict cytomegalovirus infection status, the study brought together high-throughput TCR immunosequencing, statistical association of individual TCRs with disease status, and machine learning. A later analysis re-analyzed previously published TCR beta repertoires from roughly 630 donors and added high-resolution HLA genotyping to study TCR occurrence patterns. Rather than using new phenotypic data, the later analysis identified candidate immune exposures from TCR beta sequences and from how often those sequences occurred across donors. An earlier analysis of several hundred of the donors applied high-throughput TCR beta sequencing to assess whether each TCR beta V gene segment acted as functional or pseudogenic. Donor age, sex, ethnicity and CMV serostatus were compiled alongside the repertoire data. In a later genetic analysis, genome-wide SNP genotypes for about three fifths of the 666 donors were used, and that subset was treated as a discovery cohort. Every repertoire in the discovery cohort had been generated on one and the same sequencing platform. HLA typing covered class I and class II loci at four-digit resolution. Typing coverage varied by locus: roughly 629-630 donors for A, B, C, DRB1 and DQB1; roughly 500 for DQA1; around 570 for DPA1; around 490 for DPB1. About five DR-DQ haplotypes were treated as single units for association and clustering because of strong linkage in the cohort. Among over 350 genotyped donors of the cohort, an average of 235,054 unique TCR beta nucleotide sequences were sequenced per donor, about a sixth of them non-productive. The study at large found these results: A cluster of highly shared sequence variants was judged likely to represent a technical artifact of the sequencing pipeline. In a later analysis, several top co-occurrence clusters were reported to appear linked to parvovirus B19, influenza, CMV and Epstein-Barr virus. CMV serostatus was the only immune exposure information available for the cohort. In this cohort, only TCR beta chains were sequenced, and detectable features were limited by the absence of alpha or paired-chain data. Some IMGT-functional V segments, including TRBV6-2 and TRBV6-3, could not be distinguished by the 87-base-pair reads and were therefore excluded. Roughly uniform sequencing depth across donors was assumed in presence/absence analyses, although this assumption may not hold. In a later analysis, most CMV-associated TCR beta chains were found to appear HLA-restricted, with HLA associations seemingly driven largely by CMV exposure. While some public TCRs were present in many individuals, most TCR sequences turned up only very rarely across donors. A later analysis associated 16,951 TCR beta sequences with specific HLA alleles at a false discovery rate of 0.05. Broadly in line with IMGT annotations, most TCR beta V segments showed up in productive rearrangements about 87% or about 30% of the time in an earlier analysis of several hundred of the donors. Because HLA typing was missing for some donors at each locus, association tests included only the typed subset. Compared with equally common non-associated chains, HLA-associated TCR beta chains in a later analysis were more clonally expanded and had lower generation probabilities. The classifier was reported to diagnose cytomegalovirus status with high specificity and sensitivity in both the original and validation cohorts. In a later genetic analysis, fewer N-insertions in productive TCRs were reported among donors in an Asian-associated ancestry cluster than the roughly 700-donor mean. In the study, approximately 150 TCR beta chains were listed as associated with cytomegalovirus. Because counts were too low, about 18 rarely observed V segments, including chromosome 9 orphons, were excluded from the earlier analysis of under 650 of the donors. In a later genetic analysis, a missense DCLRE1C variant was associated with V-gene and J-gene trimming of TCR beta chains, and the association was replicated in an independent cohort. When HLA alleles, especially DR and DQ, strongly co-occurred, TCR associations were difficult to assign to individual alleles. Correlated functional status among segregating V segments might reflect linkage disequilibrium, but an unknown experimental factor could not be ruled out. A further reported finding was that TCR beta sequences accurately predicted the HLA-A and HLA-B alleles for most subjects in the first cohort. In vitro tests confirmed that three of the cytomegalovirus-associated TCR beta chains recognize cytomegalovirus antigens. A later analysis found that TCR association rates varied across HLA loci, with DRB1 alleles showing the most associated TCRs and HLA-C alleles the fewest. It was suggested by the authors that the approach could potentially be generalized to other disease states and immunological phenotypes.

The cohort consisted of 670 or so healthy bone marrow donors. Cohort members were all nominally healthy when sampled, although unrecorded immune exposures were likely present. The donor was CMV seropositive and belonged to the group of 250 to 300 seropositive cohort members. A peripheral blood sample was collected from each donor, and TCR beta sequencing was performed on peripheral blood mononuclear cells. The Qiagen DNeasy Blood Extraction Kit was used to extract genomic DNA from the blood cell samples. The method was the immunoSEQ multiplex PCR assay. A mixture of 60 forward primers for TCR Vbeta segments and 13 reverse primers for TCR Jbeta segments was used in the multiplex PCR. The CDR3 region of rearranged TCR beta genes was amplified from genomic DNA by a multiplex PCR assay. Amplified TCR beta libraries were sequenced as 87-base-pair reads on the Illumina HiSeq System. The paper's processing steps were these. A later analysis tallied around 82 million unique TCR beta chains across the 666 repertoires, and 10 million to 11 million of those chains were shared by two or more donors. Raw reads were error-corrected and collapsed into unique sequences with a nearest-neighbor algorithm that merged closely related sequences to remove PCR and sequencing errors. To assign V, D and J gene segments, CDR3 sequences were aligned to IMGT reference sequences. For a sequence to be retained, a match of at least six nucleotides to both a V gene segment and a J gene segment was required. A rearrangement was called productive if the CDR3 had no stop codons and remained in frame with V and J, and every other rearrangement was called non-productive. CDR3 was defined by IMGT convention, running from the second conserved V-encoded cysteine to the conserved J-encoded phenylalanine. The earlier analysis of some 580 of the donors excluded any sequence lacking an unambiguous match to a single V gene segment. An earlier analysis of about 590 of the donors classified V segments as functional when productive rearrangements were above 56.7% and as segregating when the standard deviation between donors was above 5%. A statistical classification framework was built to diagnose cytomegalovirus status from the catalog of TCR beta chain sequences. V and J gene assignment, in a later analysis, came from comparing TCR nucleotide sequences with IMGT/GENE-DB human TR gene sequences. A later analysis assigned CDR3 sequences and most-parsimonious VDJ recombination scenarios with the TCRdist pipeline. In a later analysis, each TCR beta chain was defined by its CDR3 amino acid sequence together with its V-gene family, and reads lacking a unique V-gene family were excluded. In a later analysis, a few hundred highly shared, low-generation-probability nucleotide sequences were removed to address suspected cross-contamination and a sequencing artifact. In a later analysis, a clonal expansion index for each public chain was calculated from normalized within-repertoire ranks of inferred template counts. A later analysis computed generation probabilities with a VDJ recombination model fitted to out-of-frame rearrangements, and checked the results against IGoR. A later analysis scored TCR-TCR, TCR-HLA and TCR-CMV co-occurrence with hypergeometric tests, applying a repertoire-size bias correction to TCR pairs. To estimate false discovery rates, a later analysis permuted the HLA or CMV assignments 20 times. In a later analysis, co-occurring TCRs were grouped using DBSCAN, and TCRdist sequence similarity was added for clustering within HLA-allele-positive subsets. Repertoires with fewer than 30,000 or more than 120,000 public chains, plus five repertoires with anomalous nucleotide sharing, were excluded from co-occurrence clustering. TCRdb carries this immuneACCESS record with in-frame sequences only. Its versions omit some clonotypes, under half of them owing to an unresolved V gene in the studies checked, with the rest unexplained. That table gives V, J and clone size, and the DNA gave D and trimming. The table for this sample lists roughly 140,000 clones; around 85% of them were counted only once. 3.5% to 5% of the sample is held by the ten biggest clonotypes.

For this chain, trimming is 6 bases at the V end and 1 base at the J end, and the number of junction bases without a gene match is 3. As encoded in the germline V gene, CDR1 is ENHRY while CDR2 is SYGVKD. The CDR3 covers 14 residues, taking in both the cysteine and the phenylalanine. The DNA shown is the 42-base CDR3, in frame from base 1. Points on this clone: No cognate antigen has been identified for it. The record has no base qualities; no much larger clone is one base away.

The rearrangement joined TRBV10-3 to TRBJ2-7, and TRBD1 matches 10 of the central bases. Specimen: PBMCs. The origin of this receptor is a man aged 40-49 years in good health and CMV-seropositive. CDR3 sequence: CAISDRGPSYEQYF. The sequence in DNA is TGTGCCATCAGCGACAGGGGGCCTTCCTACGAGCAGTACTTC.